Following are 32 T cell receptor beta chains from one sample sequenced in a study of beta chain features in type 1 diabetes. Since all of the isolated RNA was reverse transcribed, expressed TCRB transcripts were what got sequenced. Produced via immunoSEQ multiplex PCR; TCRdb's table is partial and in-frame only. The sample has more than 250,000 clones, 13% to 15% seen once; the top ten hold approximately 0.015%. For these TCRs, the target antigens are not known. Study-wide points: TCRB CDR3s from Type 1 diabetes patients were moderately but significantly shorter in all four CD4+ subsets.

The sequencing sample was made of naive CD4+ T cells from blood. Source of these receptors: a man aged 25-45 years with type 1 diabetes.

In DNA, the CDR3 is TGCAGCGTTGAATCAGGTAGCACAGATACGCAGTATTTT. Translation: CSVESGSTDTQYF. V and J are TRBV29-1 and TRBJ2-3; unclear D gene. Trimming removed 2 bases from V and 0 bases from J, with 6 bases in between. This CDR3 contains 13 residues. Per the germline V gene, CDR1 is SQVTM and CDR2 is ANQGSEA.

This clone was counted between two and nine times. V is TRBV9 and J is TRBJ1-4; 8 positions agree with TRBD1. Per germline, CDR1 SGDLS and CDR2 YYNGEE. There are 14 residues in the CDR3. The V gene end was trimmed by 7 bases and the J gene end by 7 bases; junction bases not matched to a gene: 9. CDR3 sequence: CASDPQGAGEKLFF. CDR3 in DNA: TGTGCCAGCGACCCCCAGGGGGCCGGTGAAAAACTGTTTTTT.

This clone was counted once. The CDR3 sequence: CASSRTGGGYEQYF. CDR3 sequence (DNA): TGTGCCAGCAGCCGGACAGGCGGCGGCTACGAGCAGTACTTC. The gene calls are TRBV7-3 and TRBJ2-7; TRBD1 matches 7 bases. With V trimmed by 5 bases and J by 3 bases, 7 bases remained unmatched. Per germline, CDR1 SGHTA and CDR2 FQGTGA. The CDR3 has 14 residues.

The chain combines TRBV18 with TRBJ1-2; TRBD1 matches at 8 bases. The germline CDR1 and CDR2 sequences are KGHSH and LQKENI. The length of the CDR3 is 14 residues. V was pared by 2 bases and J by 7 bases, with 6 bases of the junction left unmatched. The CDR3 loop reads CASSPTDTGGGYTF. CDR3 nucleotides: TGTGCCAGCTCACCAACGGACACAGGGGGTGGCTACACCTTC.

This clone was seen only a few times. The rearrangement joins TRBV28 to TRBJ2-7; 9 bases are a match to TRBD1. Germline V gene lookup returns CDR1 MDHEN and CDR2 SYDVKM. The CDR3 runs to 13 residues. V lost 6 bases and J lost 8; bases outside the gene matches: 8. CDR3 nucleotides: TGTGCCAGCAGCGACGGACAGGGGTCTAAGCAGTACTTC. This sequence encodes CASSDGQGSKQYF.

This clone was observed a few times. The chain links TRBV11-2 to TRBJ1-1; possibly TRBD1 for D (5 bases). CDR3 size: 11 residues. Trimming shortened V by 4 bases and J by 11 bases, and 11 bases separated the two germline ends. CDR1 is SGHAT, CDR2 FQNNGV, per germline. CDR3: CASSSGQRAFF. The CDR3 DNA follows: TGTGCCAGCAGCTCTGGACAACGGGCTTTCTTT.

The chain uses TRBV5-8 and TRBJ2-5, with 9 positions matching TRBD1. The germline V gene encodes CDR1 SGHTS and CDR2 YDEGEE. CDR3 length: 14 amino acids. V lost 4 bases and J lost 3; bases outside the gene matches: 4. Here the CDR3 reads CASSTWTGEETQYF. CDR3 coding DNA: TGTGCCAGCAGCACTTGGACAGGGGAAGAGACCCAGTACTTC.

This clone was detected a few times. The V and J genes are TRBV28 and TRBJ2-1; maybe TRBD1 (6 bases). The germline V and J ends were trimmed by 11 bases and 10 bases, with 15 bases remaining between them. CDR1 is MDHEN, CDR2 SYDVKM, per germline. The CDR3 has 11 amino acids. In DNA form, the CDR3 reads TGTGCCTCCAGGACAGATGGGGAGCAGTTCTTC. Amino acid sequence: CASRTDGEQFF.

The chain recombines TRBV11-2 with TRBJ1-4; D is possibly TRBD1 (5 bases). The CDR3 covers 14 residues. Trimming left V 6 bases short and J 8 bases short, with 16 bases between. Germline CDR1 is SGHAT and CDR2 is FQNNGV. The CDR3 DNA reads TGTGCCAGCAGTCAATCGCAGGGAGGGGAAAAACTGTTTTTT. This codes for CASSQSQGGEKLFF.

Worth noting for this clone: The identical CDR3 is also encoded by other nucleotide sequences in the sample. This sequence joins TRBV28 and TRBJ2-5; a possible D gene is TRBD1 (5 bases). The CDR3 sequence is 12 residues long. V was trimmed by 6 bases and J by 4 bases, leaving 9 bases between them. The germline V gene encodes CDR1 MDHEN and CDR2 SYDVKM. CDR3 in DNA: TGTGCCAGCAGGCAGGGATCAGAGACCCAGTACTTC. Its protein is CASRQGSETQYF. The variable domain in full, completed from reference TRBV28 and TRBJ2-5, reads DVKVTQSSRYLVKRTGEKVFLECVQDMDHENMFWYRQDPGLGLRLIYFSYDVKMKEKGDIPEGYSVSREKKERFSLILESASTNQTSMYLCASRQGSETQYFGPGTRLLVL.

The chain couples TRBV30 to TRBJ1-4; D gene uncertain. Germline CDR1 is GTSNPN and CDR2 is SVGIG (reference sequence). CDR3 length equals 15 residues. V lost 3 bases and J 4 bases, leaving 15 bases between the germline ends. CDR3 sequence: CAWSVTASYNEKLFF. In DNA form, the CDR3 reads TGTGCCTGGAGCGTTACAGCCAGCTATAATGAAAAACTGTTTTTT.

The gene calls are TRBV6-6 and TRBJ2-5; D is possibly TRBD1 (5 bases). Looked up from germline, CDR1 is MNHNY and CDR2 is SVGAGI (reference sequence). Trimming removed 7 bases at V and 2 bases at J, with 14 bases between. This CDR3 spans 14 amino acids. The CDR3 spells CASTKEGAQETQYF. The DNA of the CDR3 is TGTGCCAGCACAAAGGAAGGGGCGCAAGAGACCCAGTACTTC.

To note about this clone: The same CDR3 can be traced to other DNA sequences in this sample. The V and J genes are TRBV19 and TRBJ2-2, with 12 bases identical to TRBD2. Germline-derived CDR1 and CDR2 are LNHDA and SQIVND (reference sequence). The CDR3 totals 15 residues. With 8 bases clipped from V and 2 bases from J, the junction kept 3 bases outside the gene matches. DNA of the CDR3: TGTGCCAGTTCCGGACTAGCGGGAAACACCGGGGAGCTGTTTTTT. As protein: CASSGLAGNTGELFF.

This chain uses TRBV18 with TRBJ2-7; D not resolved. The V gene lost 3 bases and the J gene lost 1 base, with 10 bases spanning the gap. The CDR3 is 14 residues long. The germline CDR1 and CDR2 sequences are KGHSH and LQKENI. CDR3 loop: CASSPETLSYEQYF. CDR3 sequence (DNA): TGTGCCAGCTCACCCGAGACACTGTCCTACGAGCAGTACTTC. The entire variable domain, with the rest obtained from reference TRBV18 and TRBJ2-7, is as follows: NAGVMQNPRHLVRRRGQEARLRCSPMKGHSHVYWYRQLPEEGLKFMVYLQKENIIDESGMPKERFSAEFPKEGPSILRIQQVVRGDSAAYFCASSPETLSYEQYFGPGTRLTVT.

V and J are TRBV18 and TRBJ2-7, with 14 bases matching TRBD2. The V gene's germline CDR1 is KGHSH and CDR2 LQKENI. V lost 1 base to trimming and J lost 2 bases; unmatched junction nucleotides: 1. CDR3 length: 16 residues. The CDR3 reads CASSPRLAGGPYEQYF. Here the CDR3 DNA reads TGTGCCAGCTCACCACGACTAGCGGGAGGGCCCTACGAGCAGTACTTC. The full variable domain, rest sourced from reference TRBV18 and TRBJ2-7, is NAGVMQNPRHLVRRRGQEARLRCSPMKGHSHVYWYRQLPEEGLKFMVYLQKENIIDESGMPKERFSAEFPKEGPSILRIQQVVRGDSAAYFCASSPRLAGGPYEQYFGPGTRLTVT.

The chain links TRBV4-2 to TRBJ1-2; D not resolved. Trimming took off 0 bases at V and 7 bases at J, with 15 bases between the two ends. Germline CDR1 reads LGHNA; CDR2 reads YNFKEQ. The CDR3 length is 15 residues. The CDR3 DNA reads TGTGCCAGCAGCCAAGAATCGGGTGCCGTGATTGGCTACACCTTC. It specifies CASSQESGAVIGYTF.

Only a few counts were recorded for this clone. The chain carries TRBV9 and TRBJ2-3; possibly TRBD1 for D (6 bases). Germline V gives CDR1 SGDLS, CDR2 YYNGEE. The CDR3 is 15 amino acids. Trimming removed 0 bases at V and 2 bases at J, with 10 bases between. The CDR3, as DNA: TGTGCCAGCAGCGTAGTAGGGGGTGTCACAGATACGCAGTATTTT. Its protein product is CASSVVGGVTDTQYF. Based on the CDR3 plus reference TRBV9 and TRBJ2-3, the full variable domain is DSGVTQTPKHLITATGQRVTLRCSPRSGDLSVYWYQQSLDQGLQFLIQYYNGEERAKGNILERFSAQQFPDLHSELNLSSLELGDSALYFCASSVVGGVTDTQYFGPGTRLTVL.

V is TRBV27 and J is TRBJ2-3, with TRBD2 matching 12 bases. This CDR3 has 14 residues. CDR1 and CDR2 (germline): MNHEY, SMNVEV (reference sequence). The junction had 4 bases not matched to a gene; V was cut back by 7 bases and J by 5 bases. CDR3 nucleotide sequence: TGTGCCAGCATTTCACTAGCGGGAGGAGATACGCAGTATTTT. It encodes CASISLAGGDTQYF.

This clone came up a few times. The rearrangement uses TRBV7-9 and TRBJ2-1, with 13 nucleotides matching TRBD2. The length of the CDR3 is 14 residues. With 5 bases clipped from V and 15 bases from J, the junction kept 10 bases outside the gene matches. Germline V CDR1 and CDR2: SEHNR, FQNEAQ (reference sequence). CDR3 sequence (DNA): TGTGCCAGCAGCCAATACTGGACTAGCGGGAGTCGGTTCTTC. Its protein is CASSQYWTSGSRFF. Full variable domain (missing parts from reference TRBV7-9 and TRBJ2-1): DTGVSQNPRHKITKRGQNVTFRCDPISEHNRLYWYRQTLGQGPEFLTYFQNEAQLEKSRLLSDRFSAERPKGSFSTLEIQRTEQGDSAMYLCASSQYWTSGSRFFGPGTRLTVL.

The sample holds a few counts of this clone. The sample contains more than one DNA sequence encoding this CDR3. This chain joins TRBV14 and TRBJ2-2, with a tentative D call TRBD1 (5 bases). The V end lost 4 bases, the J end lost 5 bases, and 8 bases lay between the germline ends. The germline V gene encodes CDR1 SGHDN and CDR2 FVKESK. CDR3 length: 13 residues. CDR3 nucleotides: TGTGCCAGCAGCCGCCAGGGTACCGGGGAGCTGTTTTTT. It translates to CASSRQGTGELFF.

This chain links TRBV7-9 with TRBJ2-1; TRBD2 matches 12 bases. The V gene end was trimmed by 2 bases and the J gene end by 2 bases; junction bases not matched to a gene: 1. This CDR3 contains 16 residues. Germline V lookup: CDR1 SEHNR, CDR2 FQNEAQ (reference sequence). The CDR3 sequence: CASSLPSGRAYNEQFF. DNA of the CDR3: TGTGCCAGCAGCTTACCTAGCGGGAGGGCCTACAATGAGCAGTTCTTC.

This clone showed up just a few times. The chain employs TRBV18 and TRBJ2-1; D might be TRBD2 (5 bases). Germline CDR1 is KGHSH and CDR2 is LQKENI. V was shortened by 7 bases and J by 9 bases, with 16 bases between the two germline ends. The CDR3 sequence is 13 residues long. CDR3 sequence (DNA): TGTGCCAGCTGTCAGGACTTCACTGGTGAGCAGTTCTTC. This encodes CASCQDFTGEQFF.

CDR3: CASSFLGASGTYNEQFF. DNA of the CDR3: TGTGCCAGCAGCTTTCTCGGCGCGAGCGGGACCTACAATGAGCAGTTCTTC. The chain joins TRBV9 to TRBJ2-1; 7 nucleotides match TRBD2. The germline CDR1 and CDR2 sequences are SGDLS and YYNGEE. This CDR3 is 17 amino acids long. J gave up 2 bases and V 4 bases, and 12 bases lay outside the gene matches.

This chain connects TRBV19 to TRBJ2-1, with 11 bases fitting TRBD2. V trimming: 7 bases; J trimming: 4 bases; junction bases outside the gene matches: 6. The germline gives CDR1 LNHDA, CDR2 SQIVND (reference sequence). The CDR3 has 15 residues. As DNA, the CDR3 is TGTGCCAGTACCAGGACTAGCGGGTTATACAATGAGCAGTTCTTC. Protein: CASTRTSGLYNEQFF.

The chain joins TRBV4-3 to TRBJ2-7; TRBD2 matches 7 bases. V dropped 0 bases and J dropped 6; count of bases not matched to a gene: 17. The CDR3 has 18 amino acids. Per germline, CDR1 LGHNA and CDR2 YSLEER. CDR3 sequence reads: CASSQDLGVAGVRSEQYF. The CDR3 nucleotides are TGCGCCAGCAGCCAAGATTTGGGGGTAGCGGGCGTTAGGTCCGAGCAGTACTTC.

This clone was detected only a few times. This chain uses TRBV9 with TRBJ2-2; D remains ambiguous. Germline-derived CDR1 and CDR2 are SGDLS and YYNGEE. The CDR3 is 14 amino acids. V was clipped by 2 bases and J by 3 bases, with 8 bases between them. DNA for the CDR3: TGTGCCAGCAGCGTGATAGAAGACACCGGGGAGCTGTTTTTT. This encodes CASSVIEDTGELFF. The variable domain in full, completed from reference TRBV9 and TRBJ2-2, reads DSGVTQTPKHLITATGQRVTLRCSPRSGDLSVYWYQQSLDQGLQFLIQYYNGEERAKGNILERFSAQQFPDLHSELNLSSLELGDSALYFCASSVIEDTGELFFGEGSRLTVL.

This clone has only a few counts. The chain employs TRBV27 and TRBJ2-5; D is unresolved. V dropped 5 bases and J dropped 0 bases, with 10 bases sitting between them. The germline V gene encodes CDR1 MNHEY and CDR2 SMNVEV (reference sequence). CDR3 length equals 14 residues. CDR3 region: CASSEASYQETQYF. CDR3 nucleotide sequence: TGTGCCAGCAGTGAAGCGAGTTACCAAGAGACCCAGTACTTC.

On this clone itself: The same CDR3 arises from other DNA sequences in this sample as well. This chain uses TRBV14 with TRBJ1-2; 9 bases are a match to TRBD1. This CDR3 has 13 residues. J lost 8 bases, V lost 4 bases, and 5 bases had no gene match. The germline V gene has CDR1 SGHDN and CDR2 FVKESK. CDR3 sequence: CASSPRTGDGYTF. Here the CDR3 DNA reads TGTGCCAGCAGCCCCCGGACAGGGGACGGCTACACCTTC.

This clone showed up just a few times. The chain couples TRBV6-1 to TRBJ2-7; possibly TRBD2 for D (5 bases). In germline, CDR1 is MNHNS, CDR2 SASEGT. The CDR3 has 14 residues. The V and J ends lost 3 bases and 2 bases respectively, with 11 bases between them. CDR3: CASSDGLFPYEQYF. The CDR3 DNA is TGTGCCAGCAGTGATGGACTCTTTCCCTACGAGCAGTACTTC.

This clone was seen only a few times. The chain recombines TRBV29-1 with TRBJ2-5; D uncertain. The CDR3 covers 15 residues. Trimming shortened V by 6 bases and J by 2 bases, and 19 bases separated the two germline ends. Germline CDR1 and CDR2: SQVTM and ANQGSEA. The CDR3 DNA is TGCAGCGTCAACACATATTCCGGGTTACAAGAGACCCAGTACTTC. It translates to CSVNTYSGLQETQYF.

Remarks on this clone: An end of the junction does not agree with germline; a read error may underlie this. The gene calls are TRBV7-3 and TRBJ2-3; possible D gene TRBD1, 5 bases. This CDR3 is 15 amino acids long. Per germline, CDR1 SGHTA and CDR2 FQGTGA. For the CDR3, the DNA is TGTGCCAGCACCTTAAGCAGGGTCGGCACAGATACGCAGTATTTT. Protein sequence: CASTLSRVGTDTQYF.

This clone was picked up a small number of times. The chain has TRBV6-1 and TRBJ1-5; D gene unclear. The CDR3 has 15 residues. Germline V gene sequence: CDR1 MNHNS, CDR2 SASEGT. With 7 bases removed from V and 0 bases from J, the gap between germline ends came to 13 bases. CDR3 sequence: CASNLWRNSNQPQHF. CDR3 DNA sequence: TGTGCCAGCAACCTGTGGAGAAATAGCAATCAGCCCCAGCATTTT.